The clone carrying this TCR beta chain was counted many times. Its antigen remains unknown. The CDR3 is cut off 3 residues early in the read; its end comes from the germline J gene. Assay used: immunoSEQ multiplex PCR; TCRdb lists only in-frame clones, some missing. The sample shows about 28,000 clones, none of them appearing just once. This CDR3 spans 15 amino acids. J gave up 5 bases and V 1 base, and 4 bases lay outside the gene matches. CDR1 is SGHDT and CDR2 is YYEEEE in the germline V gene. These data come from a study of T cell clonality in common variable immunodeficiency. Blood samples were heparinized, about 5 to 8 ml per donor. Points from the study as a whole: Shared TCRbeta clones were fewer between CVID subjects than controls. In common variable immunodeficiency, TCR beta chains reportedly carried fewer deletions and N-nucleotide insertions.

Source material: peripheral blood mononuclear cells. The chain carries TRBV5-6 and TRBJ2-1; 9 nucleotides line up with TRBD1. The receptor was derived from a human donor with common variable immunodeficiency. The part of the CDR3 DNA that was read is TGTGCCAGCAGCTTGTATGGGACAGGGAACAATGAG. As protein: CASSLYGTGNNE. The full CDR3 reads CASSLYGTGNNEQFF.